These 22 T cell receptor beta chains originate from one sample sequenced in a study of blood T cell repertoires in COVID-19. The protocol was immunoSEQ multiplex PCR, while the TCRdb copy is restricted to in-frame clones and leaves out a portion. The repertoire consists of almost 250,000 clones, with over 75% occurring once and the leading ten covering about 8.2%. Material for sequencing was PBMCs or T cells enriched from blood (not recorded which). Source of these receptors: a woman aged 50 to 60 with acute COVID-19.

This chain uses TRBV9 with TRBJ1-1; a possible D gene is TRBD1 (5 bases). The V and J ends lost 7 bases and 3 bases respectively, with 13 bases between them. The CDR3 totals 13 residues. Germline V CDR1 and CDR2: SGDLS, YYNGEE. The CDR3 DNA reads as TGTGCCAGCGGAACTGGAGGGGACACTGAAGCTTTCTTT. Translating gives CASGTGGDTEAFF. The full variable domain, with the rest looked up from reference TRBV9 and TRBJ1-1, is DSGVTQTPKHLITATGQRVTLRCSPRSGDLSVYWYQQSLDQGLQFLIQYYNGEERAKGNILERFSAQQFPDLHSELNLSSLELGDSALYFCASGTGGDTEAFFGQGTRLTVV.

The sample holds one count of this clone. The DNA for the CDR3 is TGTGCCAGCAGCTTGCAGGGCGCCTACGAGCAGTACTTC. Translating it yields CASSLQGAYEQYF. J is TRBJ2-7 and V is TRBV7-8; possibly TRBD1 for D (5 bases). The germline gives CDR1 SGHVS, CDR2 FQNEAQ. V was pared by 3 bases and J by 2 bases, with 8 bases between. This CDR3 comprises 13 residues.

The V call is TRBV20-1, the J call TRBJ2-7, with D possibly matching TRBD2 (6 bases). Germline CDR1 is DFQATT and CDR2 is SNEGSKA (reference sequence). Between the trimmed V and J ends, which lost 6 bases and 6 bases, there was a span of 12 bases. The CDR3 loop spans 11 amino acids. The DNA of the CDR3 is TGCAGTGCCCTTCGGGGAGGCGAGCAGTACTTC. Amino acid sequence: CSALRGGEQYF.

This chain uses TRBV30 with TRBJ1-5; D is possibly TRBD1 (6 bases). Between the trimmed V and J ends, which lost 4 bases and 4 bases, there was a span of 17 bases. Looked up from germline, CDR1 is GTSNPN and CDR2 is SVGIG (reference sequence). The CDR3 spans 15 residues. The chain's CDR3 is CAWNVQGVLNQPQHF. CDR3 DNA sequence: TGTGCCTGGAATGTACAGGGTGTCCTGAATCAGCCCCAGCATTTT.

The V gene is TRBV7-2, the J gene TRBJ2-2; 8 positions match TRBD2. J was trimmed by 5 bases and V by 5 bases; bases with no gene match: 7. The germline V gene has CDR1 SGHTA and CDR2 FQGNSA. CDR3 length equals 15 residues. CDR3 sequence: CASSKAVAGTGELFF. CDR3 DNA: TGTGCCAGCAGCAAAGCAGTAGCGGGGACCGGGGAGCTGTTTTTT.

The CDR3 reads CAIRDLTGNTEAFF. CDR3 nucleotides: TGTGCCATCAGAGATTTGACAGGGAACACTGAAGCTTTCTTT. The chain employs TRBV10-3 and TRBJ1-1; D is perhaps TRBD1 (6 bases). CDR3 length equals 14 residues. The ends were cut back, 6 bases at V and 1 base at J, with 12 bases in the middle. Germline V gives CDR1 ENHRY, CDR2 SYGVKD.

This chain connects TRBV3-1 (or the pseudogene TRBV3-2) to TRBJ1-6, with a weak D call TRBD1 (5 bases). This CDR3 is built from 14 residues. Germline V gene sequence: CDR1 LGHDT, CDR2 YNNKEL (reference sequence). Between the trimmed V and J ends, which lost 7 bases and 7 bases, there was a span of 14 bases. CDR3 in DNA: TGTGCCAGCACCCCCCGAAGGGGCAATTCACCCCTCCACTTT. Protein product: CASTPRRGNSPLHF.

V gene TRBV29-1 combines with J gene TRBJ1-5; 7 positions match TRBD1. CDR1 is SQVTM and CDR2 is ANQGSEA in the germline V gene. The CDR3 length is 17 residues. J gave up 6 bases and V 5 bases, and 19 bases lay outside the gene matches. The CDR3 nucleotides read TGCAGCGTTCGGTGGATGAGGGGGCACTTTGCTCGTCAGCCCCAGCATTTT. Its protein is CSVRWMRGHFARQPQHF.

Comment on this clone: The junction differs from germline at one of its ends, possibly a read error. This chain uses TRBV2 with TRBJ2-3; 9 nucleotides line up with TRBD2. Germline V CDR1 and CDR2: SNHLY, FYNNEI. There are 14 residues in the CDR3. The CDR3 DNA reads TGTGCCAGCAGTCCCGGGACTAGCATAGATACGCAGTATTTT. It codes for CASSPGTSIDTQYF.

The chain recombines TRBV5-4 with TRBJ1-4; D is undetermined. The V and J ends lost 4 bases and 1 base respectively, with 11 bases between them. CDR1 and CDR2 (germline): SGHNT, YYREEE (reference sequence). This CDR3 spans 15 amino acids. The DNA for the CDR3 is TGTGCCAGCAGCCGGTTTGGAGGAACTAATGAAAAACTGTTTTTT. It yields the protein CASSRFGGTNEKLFF.

This clone was counted only a few times. CDR3 protein: CASSLVPGGKNYGYTF. The DNA of the CDR3 is TGTGCCAGCAGCTTGGTACCAGGGGGCAAAAACTATGGCTACACCTTC. The chain employs TRBV5-6 and TRBJ1-2, with TRBD1 matching over 8 bases. The junction had 6 bases not matched to a gene; V was cut back by 0 bases and J by 2 bases. Looked up from germline, CDR1 is SGHDT and CDR2 is YYEEEE. The CDR3 has 16 amino acids.

The rearrangement uses TRBV5-6 and TRBJ1-5, with 7 bases lining up with TRBD1. Germline assignment: CDR1 SGHDT and CDR2 YYEEEE. The CDR3 is 17 residues long. Trimming removed 4 bases from V and 4 bases from J; junction bases left unmatched: 14. The CDR3: CASSDQRQGKGNQPQHF. CDR3 in DNA: TGTGCCAGCAGCGACCAAAGACAGGGAAAAGGAAATCAGCCCCAGCATTTT.

This sequence joins TRBV6-5 and TRBJ1-2; D gene unclear. The germline V gene has CDR1 MNHEY and CDR2 SVGAGI. The CDR3 covers 12 residues. The V gene lost 8 bases and the J gene lost 8 bases, with 15 bases spanning the gap. Written as DNA, the CDR3 is TGTGCCAGCCGGGATTTTAGGTGGGGCTACACCTTC. It yields the protein CASRDFRWGYTF.

The V and J genes are TRBV14 and TRBJ1-1, with 12 bases identical to TRBD1. The CDR3 totals 18 residues. J lost 0 bases, V lost 3 bases, and 8 bases had no gene match. Germline values: CDR1 SGHDN, CDR2 FVKESK. The DNA of the CDR3 is TGTGCCAGCAGCCAGCCCCCGGGACAGGGGGCTCTGAACACTGAAGCTTTCTTT. It codes for CASSQPPGQGALNTEAFF.

The chain recombines TRBV5-1 with TRBJ1-2; TRBD1 agrees at 9 bases. Germline V gives CDR1 SGHRS, CDR2 YFSETQ. The CDR3 is made up of 15 amino acids. Trimming removed 0 bases from V and 8 bases from J; junction bases left unmatched: 8. This CDR3 reads CASSLGDRDREGYTF. CDR3 sequence (DNA): TGCGCCAGCAGCTTGGGGGACAGGGATAGAGAGGGCTACACCTTC.

This rearrangement joins TRBV6-5 to TRBJ2-7; tentatively, D is TRBD2 (6 bases). The CDR3 loop spans 13 amino acids. The germline gives CDR1 MNHEY, CDR2 SVGAGI. V dropped 6 bases and J dropped 3 bases, with 12 bases sitting between them. The CDR3 loop is CASSQAGFYEQYF. CDR3 nucleotides: TGTGCCAGCAGCCAAGCGGGCTTCTACGAGCAGTACTTC.

This rearrangement joins TRBV15 to TRBJ1-5, with D possibly TRBD1 on 5 matching bases. CDR1 is LNHNV, CDR2 YYDKDF, per germline (reference sequence). V dropped 0 bases and J dropped 0 bases, with 15 bases sitting between them. This CDR3 has 18 residues. The chain's CDR3 is CATSRDRQGLYSNQPQHF. CDR3 nucleotide sequence: TGTGCCACCAGCAGAGATCGCCAGGGCCTGTATAGCAATCAGCCCCAGCATTTT.

This clone was counted a single time. The chain recombines TRBV30 with TRBJ1-5, with 9 bases that match TRBD1. The CDR3 has 16 residues. V lost 3 bases, J lost 6 bases, and 12 bases stayed unmatched. In germline, CDR1 is GTSNPN, CDR2 SVGIG (reference sequence). Written as DNA, the CDR3 is TGTGCCTGGAGGAAGCCGGGACAGGGTGTGGGTCAGCCCCAGCATTTT. As protein: CAWRKPGQGVGQPQHF.

J is TRBJ1-1 and V is TRBV30; unclear D gene. Germline V gene sequence: CDR1 GTSNPN, CDR2 SVGIG (reference sequence). The CDR3 consists of 13 residues. The V and J ends lost 3 bases and 1 base respectively, with 9 bases between them. CDR3 coding DNA: TGTGCCTGGAGGGGCAGTGGGAACACTGAAGCTTTCTTT. Protein: CAWRGSGNTEAFF.

This rearrangement joins TRBV19 to TRBJ2-7, with TRBD1 identical over 10 bases. Losses at the gene ends were 6 bases for V and 4 bases for J; bases not matched to a gene: 9. The length of the CDR3 is 15 residues. The germline V gene encodes CDR1 LNHDA and CDR2 SQIVND (reference sequence). The CDR3 spells CASSPIRDRGYEQYF. CDR3 DNA sequence: TGTGCCAGTAGCCCAATCCGGGACAGGGGTTACGAGCAGTACTTC.

The rearrangement uses TRBV5-5 and TRBJ1-1; no clear D gene. This CDR3 has 14 amino acids. Per germline, CDR1 SGHKS and CDR2 YYEKEE (reference sequence). V lost 0 bases to trimming and J lost 1 base, with 7 bases between them. CDR3 bases: TGTGCCAGCAGCTTGGCCCCGGGGAACACTGAAGCTTTCTTT. This encodes CASSLAPGNTEAFF.

The chain employs TRBV6-1 and TRBJ2-7; the D is unclear. Germline V gene lookup returns CDR1 MNHNS and CDR2 SASEGT. The CDR3 consists of 15 residues. V lost 1 base and J lost 2, with 12 bases in between. The CDR3 nucleotides are TGTGCCAGCAGTGAAGTACTTAAGCCTACCTACGAGCAGTACTTC. Translated: CASSEVLKPTYEQYF.